The 23 T cell receptor beta chains listed next were all sequenced from one sample in a study of CXCR3-negative and CXCR3-positive naive CD8 T cells. Points from the study as a whole: TRB CDR3s were more hydrophobic in CXCR3-positive than in CXCR3-negative naive cells.

Their recognized antigens are unknown. TRB cDNA was prepared as libraries by UMI-labeled 5' RACE. TCRdb re-called the 5' RACE reads and gives one entry per CDR3 protein, without DNA. The sample totals 110,000 or so distinct CDR3 sequences; its top ten clones hold about 0.34%. The sample taken for sequencing was naive CXCR3+ CD8+ T cells from blood. The subset denotes: CD45RO-CCR7+CD27+CD95- naive CD8+ T cells expressing CXCR3 (TNR3+). All receptors come from a human donor in good health. Some clones in this sample may be carry-over from other donors' samples.

The chain combines TRBV7-9 with TRBJ2-7. From germline, CDR1 is SEHNR and CDR2 FQNEAQ (reference sequence). The CDR3 spans 14 residues. CDR3 region: CASSEPGTAYEQYF.

The gene calls are TRBV19 and TRBJ2-1. This CDR3 spans 17 amino acids. Germline V gene sequence: CDR1 LNHDA, CDR2 SQIVND (reference sequence). CDR3 protein: CASSMGLPGDAYNEQFF.

The chain joins TRBV29-1 to TRBJ2-7. The CDR3 runs 13 residues. Germline loops: CDR1 SQVTM, CDR2 ANQGSEA. The CDR3 sequence: CSVEVGSSYEQYF.

The V and J genes are TRBV20-1 and TRBJ2-7; the D gene TCRdb calls, TRBD2, cannot be checked with no DNA. Germline-derived CDR1 and CDR2 are DFQATT and SNEGSKA (reference sequence). The CDR3 has 18 residues. The CDR3 spells CSARDHVELAGGPYEQYF.

The rearrangement joins TRBV7-7 to TRBJ2-1; TCRdb indicates TRBD1, and absent DNA this call remains unverified. The CDR3 length is 17 residues. Germline CDR1 and CDR2: SSHAT and FNYEAQ (reference sequence). CDR3 sequence: CASSVLPGPKRGNEQFF. The complete variable domain, with remaining parts taken from reference TRBV7-7 and TRBJ2-1, reads GAGVSQSPRYKVTKRGQDVTLRCDPISSHATLYWYQQALGQGPEFLTYFNYEAQPDKSGLPSDRFSAERPEGSISTLTIQRTEQRDSAMYRCASSVLPGPKRGNEQFFGPGTRLTVL.

The chain is built from TRBV4-2 and TRBJ1-2; TCRdb gives TRBD1 as the D gene, but with no DNA this cannot be confirmed. Germline lookup yields CDR1 LGHNA and CDR2 YNFKEQ. The CDR3 extends over 18 amino acids. This CDR3 reads CASSQGDPWDRSNYGYTF.

This chain connects TRBV7-3 to TRBJ2-2; TCRdb reports TRBD1, a call that lacks DNA to check it against. The germline V gene has CDR1 SGHTA and CDR2 FQGTGA. The CDR3 has 17 amino acids. Here the CDR3 reads CASSLSSGGWNTGELFF.

The chain employs TRBV9 and TRBJ2-7; there is no DNA to check the TCRdb D call of TRBD1. CDR3 length: 14 residues. Per germline, CDR1 SGDLS and CDR2 YYNGEE. The CDR3 is CASSVDPTGYEQYF.

V is TRBV29-1 and J is TRBJ2-5; TCRdb lists TRBD2, though no DNA is available to test this call. The germline V gene has CDR1 SQVTM and CDR2 ANQGSEA. CDR3 length: 16 amino acids. The CDR3 is CSVEDFPGGALKTQYF.

J is TRBJ1-4 and V is TRBV29-1; the D call from TCRdb, TRBD1, cannot be confirmed without DNA. Germline loops: CDR1 SQVTM, CDR2 ANQGSEA. The CDR3 is 12 amino acids. This CDR3 is CSAEGGDEKLFF. Looking up the rest from reference TRBV29-1 and TRBJ1-4 gives the full variable domain: SAVISQKPSRDICQRGTSLTIQCQVDSQVTMMFWYRQQPGQSLTLIATANQGSEATYESGFVIDKFPISRPNLTFSTLTVSNMSPEDSSIYLCSAEGGDEKLFFGSGTQLSVL.

The chain uses TRBV2 and TRBJ1-5. Germline CDR1 reads SNHLY; CDR2 reads FYNNEI. The length of the CDR3 is 18 residues. CDR3: CASSEAILTPVSNQPQHF.

The chain combines TRBV29-1 with TRBJ2-3. Per germline, CDR1 SQVTM and CDR2 ANQGSEA. The CDR3 sequence is 15 residues long. The chain's CDR3 is CSVDRTASSTDTQYF.

The genes are TRBV15 and TRBJ2-7; without DNA, the TCRdb call of TRBD1 cannot be checked. Germline CDR1 reads LNHNV; CDR2 reads YYDKDF (reference sequence). The CDR3 has 14 amino acids. Here the CDR3 reads CATSRERQAYEQYF.

This rearrangement joins TRBV7-9 to TRBJ2-7; TCRdb reports TRBD2, a call that lacks DNA to check it against. CDR3 size: 15 residues. Per the germline V gene, CDR1 is SEHNR and CDR2 is FQNEAQ (reference sequence). The CDR3 loop is CASSYKPRADYEQYF.

This CDR3 reads CASSLVRAGMNTEAFF. This sequence joins TRBV5-6 and TRBJ1-1; the D call of TRBD1 rests on TCRdb alone, since no DNA is present to check it. The CDR3 is 16 residues long. Germline V gene lookup returns CDR1 SGHDT and CDR2 YYEEEE.

The chain uses TRBV20-1 and TRBJ2-3; with no DNA, the TCRdb D assignment of TRBD1 cannot be verified. Germline V lookup: CDR1 DFQATT, CDR2 SNEGSKA (reference sequence). The CDR3 covers 17 residues. CDR3 amino acids: CSARVDGRPPFTDTQYF.

V is TRBV29-1 and J is TRBJ1-2; TCRdb's D call, TRBD1, is unchecked because there is no DNA. The CDR3 is made up of 14 amino acids. Germline lookup yields CDR1 SQVTM and CDR2 ANQGSEA. CDR3: CSVVDVLRGHGYTF.

The chain recombines TRBV7-8 with TRBJ2-7; TCRdb lists TRBD2, though no DNA is available to test this call. This CDR3 contains 13 residues. Germline CDR1 and CDR2: SGHVS and FQNEAQ. The CDR3 reads CASRGEGWDEQYF.

V usage is TRBV6-5 and J usage is TRBJ2-1; checking the TCRdb D call of TRBD1 is not possible without DNA. The CDR3 has 15 residues. Germline CDR1 and CDR2: MNHEY and SVGAGI. The CDR3 region is CASSYDGTDYNEQFF.

This chain connects TRBV5-1 to TRBJ1-2. Per germline, CDR1 SGHRS and CDR2 YFSETQ. The CDR3 runs to 16 residues. The CDR3 spells CASSSDRTQANYGYTF.

The J gene is TRBJ2-7, the V gene TRBV15; TCRdb lists TRBD1, though no DNA is available to test this call. Germline V gene data show CDR1 as LNHNV and CDR2 as YYDKDF (reference sequence). The CDR3 sequence is 13 residues long. CDR3: CATSRGGAGEQYF.

V and J are TRBV14 and TRBJ2-1; absent DNA, TCRdb's TRBD2 call cannot be checked. The CDR3 contains 16 residues. Germline CDR1 reads SGHDN; CDR2 reads FVKESK. This CDR3 reads CASSHKLSGGNNEQFF.

The V gene is TRBV7-3, the J gene TRBJ2-7; there is no DNA to check the TCRdb D call of TRBD1. The length of the CDR3 is 11 residues. The germline V gene has CDR1 SGHTA and CDR2 FQGTGA. This chain's CDR3 is CASSPGDEQYF.